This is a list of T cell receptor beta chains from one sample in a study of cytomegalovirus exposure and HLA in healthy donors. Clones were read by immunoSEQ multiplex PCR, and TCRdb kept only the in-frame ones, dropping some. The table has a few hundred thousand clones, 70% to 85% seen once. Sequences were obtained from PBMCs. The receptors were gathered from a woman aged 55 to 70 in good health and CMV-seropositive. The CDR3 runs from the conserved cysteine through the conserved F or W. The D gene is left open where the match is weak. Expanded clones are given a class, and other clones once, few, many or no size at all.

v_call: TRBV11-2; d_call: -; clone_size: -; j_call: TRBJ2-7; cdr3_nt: TGTGCCAGCAGGGACGACAGGAATCCCTACGAGCAGTACTTC; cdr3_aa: CASRDDRNPYEQYF
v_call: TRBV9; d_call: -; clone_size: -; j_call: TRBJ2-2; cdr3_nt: TGTGCCAGCAATAGTCAGGAGAACACCGGGGAGCTGTTTTTT; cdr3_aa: CASNSQENTGELFF
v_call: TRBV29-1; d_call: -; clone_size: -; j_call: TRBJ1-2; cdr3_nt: TGCAGCGTTGTCTCAGGGGACCATGGCTACACCTTC; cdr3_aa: CSVVSGDHGYTF
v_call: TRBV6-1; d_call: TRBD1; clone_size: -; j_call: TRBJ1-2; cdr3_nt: TGTGCCAGCAGTGCCCGGACAGGGTATGGCTACACCTTC; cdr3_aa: CASSARTGYGYTF
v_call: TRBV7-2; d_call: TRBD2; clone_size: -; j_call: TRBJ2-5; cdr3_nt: TGTGCCAGCAGCTTAATGGGGGGGGGTATACAAGAGACCCAGTACTTC; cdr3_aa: CASSLMGGGIQETQYF
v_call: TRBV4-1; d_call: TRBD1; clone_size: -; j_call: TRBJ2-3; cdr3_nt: TGCGCCAGCAGCCCCGGGACAGGGGGGCCAGATACGCAGTATTTT; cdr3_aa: CASSPGTGGPDTQYF
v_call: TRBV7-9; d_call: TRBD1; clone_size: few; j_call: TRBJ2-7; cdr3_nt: TGTGCCAGCAGTTTACCGGGACAGGGGACCTACGAGCAGTACTTC; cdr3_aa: CASSLPGQGTYEQYF
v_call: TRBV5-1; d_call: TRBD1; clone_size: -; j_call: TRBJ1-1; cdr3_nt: TGCGCCAGCAGCGGAACAGGGGGGGAAGACCTTGAAGCTTTCTTT; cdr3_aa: CASSGTGGEDLEAFF
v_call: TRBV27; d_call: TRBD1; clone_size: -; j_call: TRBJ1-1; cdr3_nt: TGTGCCAGCATCCCCCACAGGGGCACTGAAGCTTTCTTT; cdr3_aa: CASIPHRGTEAFF
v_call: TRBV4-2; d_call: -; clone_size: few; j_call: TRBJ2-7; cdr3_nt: TGTGCCAGCAGCCAAGATGCCAGCTCCTACGAGCAGTACTTC; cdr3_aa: CASSQDASSYEQYF
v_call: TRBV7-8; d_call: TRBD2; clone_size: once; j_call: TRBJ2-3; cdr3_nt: TGTGCCAGCAGCTTGGGAGGGAGGGGCACAGATACGCAGTATTTT; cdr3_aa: CASSLGGRGTDTQYF
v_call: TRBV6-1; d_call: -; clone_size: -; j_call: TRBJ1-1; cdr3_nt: TGTGCCAGTCGACAGGTTTGGGTGAACACTGAAGCTTTCTTT; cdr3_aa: CASRQVWVNTEAFF
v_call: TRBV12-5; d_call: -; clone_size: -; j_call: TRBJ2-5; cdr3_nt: TGTGCTAGTGGTTTGCAGGGGACGGGGGAGACCCAGTACTTC; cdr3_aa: CASGLQGTGETQYF
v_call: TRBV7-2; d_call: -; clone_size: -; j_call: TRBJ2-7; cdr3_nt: TGTGCCAGCAGCTTAGAGCTTGCCTACCTCTCCTACGAGCAGTACTTC; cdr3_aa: CASSLELAYLSYEQYF
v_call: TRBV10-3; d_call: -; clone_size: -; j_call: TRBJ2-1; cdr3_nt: TGTGCCATCAGTGACCACGTAGCCAGCTCCTACAATGAGCAGTTCTTC; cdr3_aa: CAISDHVASSYNEQFF
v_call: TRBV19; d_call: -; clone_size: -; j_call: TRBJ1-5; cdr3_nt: TGTGCCAGTAGTATGGGCAGATTAGACAATCAGCCCCAGCATTTT; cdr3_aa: CASSMGRLDNQPQHF
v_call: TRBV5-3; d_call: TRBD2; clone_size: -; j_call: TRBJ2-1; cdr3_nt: TGTGCCAGAAGCCTCCAGACTAGCGGGAGGGCCTGCAATGAGCAGTTCTTC; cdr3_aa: CARSLQTSGRACNEQFF
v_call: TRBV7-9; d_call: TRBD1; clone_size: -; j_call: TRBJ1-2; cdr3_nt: TGTGCCAGCAGTACCGGGACAGGGAACTCTAACTATGGCTACACCTTC; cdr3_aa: CASSTGTGNSNYGYTF